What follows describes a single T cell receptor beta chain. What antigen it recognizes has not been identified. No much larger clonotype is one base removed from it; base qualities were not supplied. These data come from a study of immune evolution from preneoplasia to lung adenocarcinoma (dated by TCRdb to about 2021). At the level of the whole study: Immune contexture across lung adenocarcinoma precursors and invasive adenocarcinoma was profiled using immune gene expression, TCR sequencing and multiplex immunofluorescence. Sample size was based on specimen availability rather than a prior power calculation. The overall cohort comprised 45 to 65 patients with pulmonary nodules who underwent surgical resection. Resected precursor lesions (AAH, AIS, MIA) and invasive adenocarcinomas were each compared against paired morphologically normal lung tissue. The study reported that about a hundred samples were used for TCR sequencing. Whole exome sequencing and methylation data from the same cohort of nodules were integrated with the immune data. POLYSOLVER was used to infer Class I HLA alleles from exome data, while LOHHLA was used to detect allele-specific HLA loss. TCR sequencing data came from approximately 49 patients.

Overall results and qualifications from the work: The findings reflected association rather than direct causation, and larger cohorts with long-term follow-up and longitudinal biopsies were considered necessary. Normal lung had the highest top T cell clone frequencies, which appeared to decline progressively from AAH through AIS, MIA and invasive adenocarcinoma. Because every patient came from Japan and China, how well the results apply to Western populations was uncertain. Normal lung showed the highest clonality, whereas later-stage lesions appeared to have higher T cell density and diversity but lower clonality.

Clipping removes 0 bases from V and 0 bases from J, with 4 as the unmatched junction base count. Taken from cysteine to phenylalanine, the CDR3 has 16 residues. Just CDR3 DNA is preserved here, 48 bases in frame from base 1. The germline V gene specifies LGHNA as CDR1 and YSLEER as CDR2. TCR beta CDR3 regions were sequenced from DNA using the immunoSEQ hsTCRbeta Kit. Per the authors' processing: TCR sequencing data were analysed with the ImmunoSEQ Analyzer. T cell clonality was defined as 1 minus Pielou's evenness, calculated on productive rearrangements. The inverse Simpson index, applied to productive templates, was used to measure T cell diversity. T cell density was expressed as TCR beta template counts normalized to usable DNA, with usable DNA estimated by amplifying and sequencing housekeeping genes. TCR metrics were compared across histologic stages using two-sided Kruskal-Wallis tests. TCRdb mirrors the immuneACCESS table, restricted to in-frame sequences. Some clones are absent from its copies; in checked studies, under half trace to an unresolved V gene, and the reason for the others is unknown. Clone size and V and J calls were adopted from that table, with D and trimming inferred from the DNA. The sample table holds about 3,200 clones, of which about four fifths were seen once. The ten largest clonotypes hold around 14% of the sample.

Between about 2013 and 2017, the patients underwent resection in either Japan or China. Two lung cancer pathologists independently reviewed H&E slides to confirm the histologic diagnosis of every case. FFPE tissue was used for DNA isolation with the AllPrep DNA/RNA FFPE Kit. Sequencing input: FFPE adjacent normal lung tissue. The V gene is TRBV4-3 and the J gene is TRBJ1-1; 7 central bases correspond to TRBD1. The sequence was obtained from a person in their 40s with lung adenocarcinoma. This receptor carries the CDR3 CASSQDSRGVNTEAFF. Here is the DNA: TGCGCCAGCAGCCAAGACAGCAGGGGGGTGAACACTGAAGCTTTCTTT.